This T cell receptor (beta chain) was identified during a study of T cells in Graves' hyperthyroidism and ophthalmopathy. Study at large: Once the initial diagnosis was made, peripheral blood was obtained before any treatment. Study-level results: A 13 V-J model separated ophthalmopathy from stable hyperthyroidism.

Exclusion criteria comprised uncontrolled infection, other autoimmune disease, pregnancy or lactation. The study collected blood at first hyperthyroidism diagnosis, before any ophthalmopathy symptoms arose. Of note for this clonotype: As yet, its antigen is unknown.

Authors of the study amplified TCR beta CDR3 regions from RNA transcripts. The primer set for the first-round RT-PCR of the TCR CDR3 was HTBI. Via MiXCR, TCRdb re-called the multiplex PCR reads, giving one row per CDR3 protein. The table records approximately 720,000 distinct CDR3 sequences, roughly 20% of them present only once. Germline CDR1 KGHDR, CDR2 SFDVKD. V dropped 4 bases and J dropped 5; count of bases not matched to a gene: 14. The CDR3 is 17 amino acids. Sequenced material: blood. The chain has TRBV24-1 and TRBJ2-5; TRBD1 agrees at 8 bases. The receptor was isolated from a woman aged 50 to 60 with Graves' hyperthyroidism that later progressed to Graves' ophthalmopathy. The CDR3, as DNA: TGTGCCACCAGTGACCCTGAACAGGGGGGCCTAATGGAGACCCAGTACTTC. It codes for CATSDPEQGGLMETQYF.